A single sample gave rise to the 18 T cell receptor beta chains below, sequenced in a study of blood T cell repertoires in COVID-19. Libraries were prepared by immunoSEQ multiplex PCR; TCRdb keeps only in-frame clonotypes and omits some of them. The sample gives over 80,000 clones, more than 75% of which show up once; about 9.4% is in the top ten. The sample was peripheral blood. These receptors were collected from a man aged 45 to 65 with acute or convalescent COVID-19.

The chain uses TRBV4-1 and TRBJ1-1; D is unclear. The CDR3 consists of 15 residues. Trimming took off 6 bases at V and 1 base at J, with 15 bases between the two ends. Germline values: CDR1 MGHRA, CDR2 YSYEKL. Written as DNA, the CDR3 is TGCGCCAGCAGTTCCCCAGCAGGCCAGAACACTGAAGCTTTCTTT. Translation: CASSSPAGQNTEAFF.

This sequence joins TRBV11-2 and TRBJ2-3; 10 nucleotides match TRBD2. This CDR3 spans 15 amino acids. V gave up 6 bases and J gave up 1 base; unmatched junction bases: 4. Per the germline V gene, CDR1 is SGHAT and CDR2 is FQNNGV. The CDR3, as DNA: TGTGCCAGCAGACTTAGCGGGAGGCGCACAGATACGCAGTATTTT. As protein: CASRLSGRRTDTQYF.

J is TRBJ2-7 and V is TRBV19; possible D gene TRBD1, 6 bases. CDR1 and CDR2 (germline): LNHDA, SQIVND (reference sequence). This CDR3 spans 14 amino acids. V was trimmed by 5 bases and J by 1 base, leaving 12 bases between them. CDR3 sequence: CASSWMQGSYEQYF. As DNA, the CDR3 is TGTGCCAGTAGTTGGATGCAGGGGTCCTACGAGCAGTACTTC.

The CDR3 region has the DNA TGCGCCAGCAGCCAAGATGTTGGCGGGAGGGAGCAGTACTTC. It codes for CASSQDVGGREQYF. The chain combines TRBV4-1 with TRBJ2-7; 8 positions match TRBD2. V was pared by 0 bases and J by 7 bases, with 5 bases of the junction left unmatched. The V gene's germline CDR1 is MGHRA and CDR2 YSYEKL. This CDR3 contains 14 residues.

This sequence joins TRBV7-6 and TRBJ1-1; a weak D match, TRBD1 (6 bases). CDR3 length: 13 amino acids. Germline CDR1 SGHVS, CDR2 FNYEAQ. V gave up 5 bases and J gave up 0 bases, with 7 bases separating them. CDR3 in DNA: TGTGCCAGCAGCCGGACAGTGAACACTGAAGCTTTCTTT. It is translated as CASSRTVNTEAFF.

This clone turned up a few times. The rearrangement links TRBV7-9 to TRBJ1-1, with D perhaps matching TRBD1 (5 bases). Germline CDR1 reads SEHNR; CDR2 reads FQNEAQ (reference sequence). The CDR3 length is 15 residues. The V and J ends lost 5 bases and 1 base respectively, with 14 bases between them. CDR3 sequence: CASSTTLQENTEAFF. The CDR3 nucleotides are TGTGCCAGCAGCACAACTCTACAGGAGAACACTGAAGCTTTCTTT.

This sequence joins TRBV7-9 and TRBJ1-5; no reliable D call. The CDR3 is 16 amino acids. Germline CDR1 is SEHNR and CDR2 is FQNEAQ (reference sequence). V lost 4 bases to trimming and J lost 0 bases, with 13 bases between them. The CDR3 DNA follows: TGTGCCAGCAGCTCCTCGGGTGGGTATAGCAATCAGCCCCAGCATTTT. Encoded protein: CASSSSGGYSNQPQHF. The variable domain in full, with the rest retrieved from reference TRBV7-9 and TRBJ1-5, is DTGVSQNPRHKITKRGQNVTFRCDPISEHNRLYWYRQTLGQGPEFLTYFQNEAQLEKSRLLSDRFSAERPKGSFSTLEIQRTEQGDSAMYLCASSSSGGYSNQPQHFGDGTRLSIL.

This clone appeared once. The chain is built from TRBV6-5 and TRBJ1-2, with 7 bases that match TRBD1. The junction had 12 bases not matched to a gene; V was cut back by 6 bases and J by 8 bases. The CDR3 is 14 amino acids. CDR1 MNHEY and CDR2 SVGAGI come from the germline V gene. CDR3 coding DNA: TGTGCCAGCAGACCAGGGGGAGAGATGACCGGCTACACCTTC. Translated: CASRPGGEMTGYTF.

The chain's CDR3 is CASSILPGTGGDSPLHF. The CDR3 bases are TGTGCCAGTAGTATCCTCCCCGGGACAGGGGGTGATTCACCCCTCCACTTT. The chain combines TRBV19 with TRBJ1-6; 11 bases map to TRBD1. The CDR3 is 17 residues long. From germline, CDR1 is LNHDA and CDR2 SQIVND (reference sequence). The junction had 9 bases not matched to a gene; V was cut back by 3 bases and J by 8 bases.

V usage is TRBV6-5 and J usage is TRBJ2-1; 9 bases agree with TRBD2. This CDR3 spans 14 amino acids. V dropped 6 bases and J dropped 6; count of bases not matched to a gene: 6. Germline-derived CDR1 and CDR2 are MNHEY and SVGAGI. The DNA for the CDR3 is TGTGCCAGCAGGCGGGGGGGATCTTTCAATGAGCAGTTCTTC. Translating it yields CASRRGGSFNEQFF.

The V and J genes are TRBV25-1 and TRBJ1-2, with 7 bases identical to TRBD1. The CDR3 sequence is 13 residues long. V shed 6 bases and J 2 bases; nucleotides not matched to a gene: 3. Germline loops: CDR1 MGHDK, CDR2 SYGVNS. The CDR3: CASRPTGNYGYTF. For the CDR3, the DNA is TGTGCCAGCAGGCCGACAGGGAACTATGGCTACACCTTC.

The CDR3 DNA sequence: TGTGCCAGCAGCTTAGCCATCGGCGGGAGAGGTCCAGATACGCAGTATTTT. Translated: CASSLAIGGRGPDTQYF. V is TRBV11-2 and J is TRBJ2-3; 7 bases are a match to TRBD2. This CDR3 spans 17 amino acids. Germline CDR1 SGHAT, CDR2 FQNNGV. The trim removed 1 base at V and 4 bases at J, leaving 11 bases unmatched.

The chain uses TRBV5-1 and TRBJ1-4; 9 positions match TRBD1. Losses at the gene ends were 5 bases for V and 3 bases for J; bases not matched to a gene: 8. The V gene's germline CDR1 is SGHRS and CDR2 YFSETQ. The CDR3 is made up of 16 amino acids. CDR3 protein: CASRITGGSANEKLFF. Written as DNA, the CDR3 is TGCGCCAGCAGGATAACAGGGGGCTCGGCTAATGAAAAACTGTTTTTT. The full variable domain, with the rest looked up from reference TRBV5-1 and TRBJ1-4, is KAGVTQTPRYLIKTRGQQVTLSCSPISGHRSVSWYQQTPGQGLQFLFEYFSETQRNKGNFPGRFSGRQFSNSRSEMNVSTLELGDSALYLCASRITGGSANEKLFFGSGTQLSVL.

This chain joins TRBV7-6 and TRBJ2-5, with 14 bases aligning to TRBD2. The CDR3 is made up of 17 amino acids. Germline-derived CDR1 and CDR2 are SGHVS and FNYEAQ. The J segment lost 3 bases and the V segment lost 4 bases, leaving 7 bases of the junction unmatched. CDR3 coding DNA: TGTGCCAGCAGCTCCGGACTAGCGGGAGGAGAAGAAGAGACCCAGTACTTC. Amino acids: CASSSGLAGGEEETQYF.

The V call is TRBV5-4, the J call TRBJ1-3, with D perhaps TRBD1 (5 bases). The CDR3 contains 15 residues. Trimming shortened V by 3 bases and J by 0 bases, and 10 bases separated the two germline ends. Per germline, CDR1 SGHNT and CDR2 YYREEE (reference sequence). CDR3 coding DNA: TGTGCCAGCAGCTGGGGGGACTACTCTGGAAACACCATATATTTT. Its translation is CASSWGDYSGNTIYF.

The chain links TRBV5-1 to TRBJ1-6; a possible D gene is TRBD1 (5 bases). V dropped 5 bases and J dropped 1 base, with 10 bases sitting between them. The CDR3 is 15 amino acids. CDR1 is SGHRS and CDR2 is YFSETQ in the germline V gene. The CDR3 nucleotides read TGCGCCAGCAGTCCAGGGTTTTCCTATAATTCACCCCTCCACTTT. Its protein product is CASSPGFSYNSPLHF.

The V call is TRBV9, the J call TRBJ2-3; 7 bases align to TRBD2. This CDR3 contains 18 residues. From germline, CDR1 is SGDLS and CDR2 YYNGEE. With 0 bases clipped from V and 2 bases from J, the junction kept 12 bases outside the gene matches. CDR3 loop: CASSVGLGGTSFTDTQYF. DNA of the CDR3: TGTGCCAGCAGCGTAGGGCTGGGGGGGACTTCCTTCACAGATACGCAGTATTTT.

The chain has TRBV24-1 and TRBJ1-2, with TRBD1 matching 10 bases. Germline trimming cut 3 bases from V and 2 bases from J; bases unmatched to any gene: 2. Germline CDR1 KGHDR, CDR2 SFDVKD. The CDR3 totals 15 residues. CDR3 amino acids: CATSDTGQGNYGYTF. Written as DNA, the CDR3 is TGTGCCACCAGTGATACGGGACAGGGGAACTATGGCTACACCTTC.